The rows below give T cell receptor beta chains drawn from one sample of a study of Graves' ophthalmopathy and Graves' hyperthyroidism. TCRdb called the multiplex PCR reads again in MiXCR, with one record for every CDR3 protein. This table holds roughly 400,000 distinct CDR3 sequences, 15% to 20% found once. The sample was peripheral blood. The receptors were sampled from an adult woman with stable Graves' hyperthyroidism. Each CDR3 is given with its conserved first and last residue. D genes are given only for firm matches. Clone size is not always given. Where it is, it says once, few, many or a class for expanded clones.

j_gene: TRBJ2-7; abundance: once; len: 15; d_gene: TRBD2; v_gene: TRBV29-1; CDR3aa: CSVEEGTSGSYEQYF; CDR3nt: TGCAGCGTTGAAGAAGGGACTAGCGGCTCCTACGAGCAGTACTTC
j_gene: TRBJ2-5; abundance: .; len: 14; d_gene: .; v_gene: TRBV3-1; CDR3aa: CASSPVRASETQYF; CDR3nt: TGTGCCAGCAGCCCCGTTCGTGCGTCAGAGACCCAGTACTTC
j_gene: TRBJ2-5; abundance: few; len: 12; d_gene: .; v_gene: TRBV6-5; CDR3aa: CASSYSGGTQYF; CDR3nt: TGTGCCAGCAGTTACTCCGGTGGGACCCAGTACTTC
j_gene: TRBJ1-6; abundance: many; len: 17; d_gene: .; v_gene: TRBV11-2; CDR3aa: CASSVLRRKLDNSPLHF; CDR3nt: TGTGCCAGCAGCGTGTTGAGAAGGAAACTCGATAATTCACCCCTCCACTTT
j_gene: TRBJ2-4; abundance: many; len: 18; d_gene: TRBD2; v_gene: TRBV28; CDR3aa: CASRPRTSGDIAKNIQYF; CDR3nt: TGTGCCAGCAGACCCCGGACTAGCGGGGACATAGCCAAAAACATTCAGTACTTC
j_gene: TRBJ1-1; abundance: .; len: 13; d_gene: .; v_gene: TRBV28; CDR3aa: CASRPRTNTEAFF; CDR3nt: TGTGCCAGCAGACCGCGGACGAACACTGAAGCTTTCTTT
j_gene: TRBJ2-7; abundance: many; len: 13; d_gene: TRBD1; v_gene: TRBV29-1; CDR3aa: CSVPGQGLYEQYF; CDR3nt: TGCAGCGTTCCGGGACAGGGTTTATACGAGCAGTACTTC
j_gene: TRBJ2-4; abundance: many; len: 19; d_gene: .; v_gene: TRBV6-2/TRBV6-3; CDR3aa: CASSSYNLRIQLAKNIKYF; CDR3nt: TGTGCCAGCAGTTCCTACAACCTTCGGATACAACTAGCCAAAAACATTAAGTACTTC
j_gene: TRBJ1-5; abundance: many; len: 13; d_gene: .; v_gene: TRBV11-2; CDR3aa: CASSYREDQPQHF; CDR3nt: TGTGCCAGCAGCTACAGGGAGGATCAGCCCCAGCATTTT
j_gene: TRBJ1-5; abundance: .; len: 15; d_gene: TRBD1; v_gene: TRBV30; CDR3aa: CAWSVRDRGRQPQHF; CDR3nt: TGTGCCTGGAGTGTGCGGGACAGGGGACGTCAGCCCCAGCATTTT
j_gene: TRBJ2-7; abundance: few; len: 15; d_gene: .; v_gene: TRBV13; CDR3aa: CASSFGGRYTGEQYF; CDR3nt: TGTGCCAGCAGCTTTGGGGGGAGGTACACGGGCGAGCAGTACTTC
j_gene: TRBJ2-7; abundance: .; len: 14; d_gene: .; v_gene: TRBV15; CDR3aa: CATSNRRSSYEQYF; CDR3nt: TGTGCCACCAGCAACAGGAGGAGCTCCTACGAGCAGTACTTC
j_gene: TRBJ1-6; abundance: many; len: 16; d_gene: .; v_gene: TRBV6-5; CDR3aa: CASSYLLGGRNSPLHF; CDR3nt: TGTGCCAGCAGTTACCTTCTTGGGGGGAGGAATTCACCCCTCCACTTT
j_gene: TRBJ1-1; abundance: many; len: 14; d_gene: .; v_gene: TRBV6-5; CDR3aa: CASIGQGLITEAFF; CDR3nt: TGTGCCAGCATAGGTCAGGGCCTGATCACTGAAGCTTTCTTT
j_gene: TRBJ1-2; abundance: many; len: 15; d_gene: .; v_gene: TRBV2; CDR3aa: CASSEALFGIYGYTF; CDR3nt: TGTGCCAGCAGCGAGGCCCTATTCGGTATCTATGGCTACACCTTC
j_gene: TRBJ2-5; abundance: once; len: 16; d_gene: .; v_gene: TRBV6-4; CDR3aa: CASSVLPGRGRETLYF; CDR3nt: TGTGCCAGCAGTGTCCTACCGGGACGGGGGCGCGAGACCCTGTACTTC
j_gene: TRBJ1-2; abundance: many; len: 16; d_gene: TRBD1; v_gene: TRBV7-3; CDR3aa: CASSLMTGTGMNGYTF; CDR3nt: TGTGCCAGCAGCTTAATGACCGGGACAGGGATGAATGGCTACACCTTC
j_gene: TRBJ2-7; abundance: many; len: 15; d_gene: .; v_gene: TRBV28; CDR3aa: CATANVPVATDEQYF; CDR3nt: TGTGCCACCGCGAATGTGCCAGTCGCTACGGACGAGCAGTACTTC
j_gene: TRBJ1-1; abundance: .; len: 14; d_gene: .; v_gene: TRBV12-3/TRBV12-4; CDR3aa: CASSLDQGETEAFF; CDR3nt: TGTGCCAGCAGTTTAGATCAGGGAGAGACTGAAGCTTTCTTT
j_gene: TRBJ2-7; abundance: many; len: 15; d_gene: TRBD2; v_gene: TRBV5-1; CDR3aa: CASSLAREGPFEQYF; CDR3nt: TGCGCCAGCAGCTTGGCCCGGGAGGGCCCTTTCGAGCAGTACTTC
j_gene: TRBJ2-2; abundance: many; len: 16; d_gene: .; v_gene: TRBV28; CDR3aa: CASSLFGSMDTGELFF; CDR3nt: TGTGCCAGCAGTTTGTTCGGGAGCATGGACACCGGGGAGCTGTTTTTT
j_gene: TRBJ2-7; abundance: many; len: 11; d_gene: .; v_gene: TRBV30; CDR3aa: CAWTSGTEQYF; CDR3nt: TGTGCCTGGACATCCGGGACCGAGCAGTACTTC
j_gene: TRBJ2-3; abundance: .; len: 18; d_gene: TRBD2; v_gene: TRBV20-1; CDR3aa: CSASRRLAGEVFFGTQYF; CDR3nt: TGCAGTGCTAGCCGAAGACTAGCGGGAGAGGTTTTCTTTGGTACGCAGTATTTT
j_gene: TRBJ1-1; abundance: .; len: 13; d_gene: .; v_gene: TRBV7-2; CDR3aa: CASSLQEGTEAFF; CDR3nt: TGTGCCAGCAGCTTACAAGAAGGCACTGAAGCTTTCTTT
j_gene: TRBJ1-3; abundance: many; len: 17; d_gene: .; v_gene: TRBV12-5; CDR3aa: CASGLVPDPGSGNTIYF; CDR3nt: TGTGCTAGTGGTTTGGTTCCGGACCCGGGCTCTGGAAACACCATATATTTT
j_gene: TRBJ1-1; abundance: .; len: 19; d_gene: TRBD1; v_gene: TRBV6-2/TRBV6-3; CDR3aa: CASRTRGQTNLYMNTEAFF; CDR3nt: TGTGCCAGCAGAACAAGGGGACAGACAAACCTTTACATGAACACTGAAGCTTTCTTT
j_gene: TRBJ2-5; abundance: many; len: 15; d_gene: .; v_gene: TRBV28; CDR3aa: CASSPRTEDQETQYF; CDR3nt: TGTGCCAGCAGCCCACGGACAGAGGATCAAGAGACCCAGTACTTC
j_gene: TRBJ1-2; abundance: many; len: 17; d_gene: .; v_gene: TRBV5-6; CDR3aa: CASSLPPGREIDYGYTF; CDR3nt: TGTGCCAGCAGCTTGCCCCCGGGCAGGGAGATTGACTATGGCTACACCTTC
j_gene: TRBJ2-6; abundance: many; len: 14; d_gene: .; v_gene: TRBV20-1; CDR3aa: CSARVYSGANVLTF; CDR3nt: TGCAGTGCTAGAGTTTACTCTGGGGCCAACGTCCTGACTTTC
j_gene: TRBJ1-2; abundance: many; len: 15; d_gene: TRBD1; v_gene: TRBV5-1; CDR3aa: CASSHRAGGNYGYTF; CDR3nt: TGCGCCAGCAGCCATCGAGCAGGGGGGAACTATGGCTACACCTTC
j_gene: TRBJ2-3; abundance: .; len: 17; d_gene: TRBD2; v_gene: TRBV6-2/TRBV6-3; CDR3aa: CASGYARLAGDGDTQYF; CDR3nt: TGTGCCAGCGGTTACGCTAGACTAGCGGGGGACGGAGATACGCAGTATTTT
j_gene: TRBJ1-6; abundance: .; len: 16; d_gene: TRBD1; v_gene: TRBV12-3/TRBV12-4; CDR3aa: CASRPGTGDRRSPLHF; CDR3nt: TGTGCCAGCAGGCCCGGGACAGGGGATCGCCGTTCACCCCTCCACTTT